This T cell receptor beta chain appears in the sequencing data of a study of blood T cells in healthy people across ages. Study outcomes and limitations: Aged donors had fewer naive CD4+ cells and lower diversity than long-lived donors. Researchers deemed the diversity estimates from one million T cells underestimates.

On this clonotype itself: Its matching antigen is unknown.

The authors ran a second PCR of roughly 6 to 12 cycles using a sample-barcoded 5' primer and a J-beta primer mix. Per-sample output comprised a minimum of 2.5 million paired-end reads containing CDR3. Each CDR3 protein gets one entry after TCRdb re-called the 5' RACE reads with MiXCR. The sample shows about 1.5 million distinct CDR3 sequences, approximately 43% of them seen only once. This CDR3 has 13 amino acids. Germline CDR1 and CDR2: DFQATT and SNEGSKA (reference sequence). The sample taken for sequencing was blood. This clonotype was obtained from a woman under 30 in good health. V is TRBV20-1 and J is TRBJ2-5; tentative D call: TRBD1 (6 bases). The J call is doubtful: the DNA matches TRBJ2-7 better. CDR3 coding DNA: TGCAGTGCTATGACAGGTCGAGGCTACGAGCAGTACTTC. Its translation: CSAMTGRGYEQYF.